The 27 T cell receptor beta chains in this list originate from one sample, sequenced in a study of T cell repertoires in cytomegalovirus infection. TCRdb analysed the reads with MiXCR anew, one entry per CDR3 protein. Of more than 400,000 distinct CDR3 sequences listed, more than 25% were seen once; the top ten hold less than 15%. Source material: PBMCs. These receptors all come from a human donor in good health (CMV status not recorded). Some clones in this sample may be carry-over from other donors' samples.

This chain links TRBV9 with TRBJ2-4; TRBD1 agrees at 7 bases. This CDR3 contains 15 residues. From germline, CDR1 is SGDLS and CDR2 YYNGEE. J was trimmed by 5 bases and V by 3 bases; bases with no gene match: 8. This CDR3 reads CASSASAGTENIQYF. CDR3 DNA sequence: TGTGCCAGCAGCGCCTCGGCCGGGACAGAAAACATTCAGTACTTC.

This clonotype was observed at least ten times. V is TRBV7-9 and J is TRBJ2-7; TRBD1 matches 7 bases. Per germline, CDR1 SEHNR and CDR2 FQNEAQ (reference sequence). The CDR3 consists of 15 residues. V was clipped by 5 bases and J by 2 bases; unmatched bases: 9. The CDR3 reads CASSPRDSVPYEQYF. CDR3 nucleotides: TGTGCCAGCAGCCCACGGGACAGTGTACCCTACGAGCAGTACTTC.

V usage is TRBV4-1 and J usage is TRBJ2-7; the match to TRBD2 covers 9 bases. Germline V gene sequence: CDR1 MGHRA, CDR2 YSYEKL. The CDR3 extends over 15 amino acids. J lost 6 bases, V lost 4 bases, and 10 bases had no gene match. The CDR3 is CASSRRSGSISEQYF. CDR3 nucleotide sequence: TGCGCCAGCAGCCGCCGTAGCGGGAGCATCTCCGAGCAGTACTTC.

Remarks on this clonotype: Sequence at one end of the junction differs from germline and may be a read error. The chain links TRBV5-3 to TRBJ1-2; 8 bases map to TRBD1. TRBV5-3 is an ORF for which the function is uncertain. This CDR3 comprises 15 residues. CDR3 in DNA: TGTGCCAGCAGCTCGCCTCGCGGACAGGGAGAGGGCTACACCTTC. Its translation: CASSSPRGQGEGYTF.

This clonotype was detected ten times or more. J is TRBJ2-4 and V is TRBV7-2; possibly TRBD2 for D (5 bases). Per germline, CDR1 SGHTA and CDR2 FQGNSA. V lost 4 bases to trimming and J lost 3 bases, with 7 bases between them. The CDR3 has 13 residues. Here the CDR3 DNA reads TGTGCCAGCAGCTCCGAGGGCAAAAACATTCAGTACTTC. Translated: CASSSEGKNIQYF.

This clonotype was recorded a few times. The V call is TRBV7-3, the J call TRBJ1-1, with D uncertain. Germline-derived CDR1 and CDR2 are SGHTA and FQGTGA. The CDR3 is made up of 12 amino acids. The V end lost 5 bases, the J end lost 2 bases, and 6 bases lay between the germline ends. CDR3 in amino acids: CASSEGNTEAFF. CDR3 bases: TGTGCCAGCAGCGAAGGAAACACTGAAGCTTTCTTT.

The CDR3 region has the DNA TGTGCCAGTAGTCCATTCGGAAAGGGCAAGAACACTGAAGCTTTCTTT. Its translation: CASSPFGKGKNTEAFF. The rearrangement uses TRBV19 and TRBJ1-1; D not resolved. V was pared by 5 bases and J by 1 base, with 17 bases between. Per the germline V gene, CDR1 is LNHDA and CDR2 is SQIVND (reference sequence). This CDR3 comprises 16 residues.

The chain couples TRBV6-1 to TRBJ1-3; 8 bases match TRBD1. The ends lost 7 bases at V and 0 bases at J; junction bases unmatched: 5. The germline gives CDR1 MNHNS, CDR2 SASEGT. The CDR3 has 15 residues. CDR3: CASTRTGNSGNTIYF. CDR3 nucleotides: TGTGCCAGCACCCGGACAGGGAACTCTGGAAACACCATATATTTT.

This clonotype was detected ten times or more. The rearrangement uses TRBV28 and TRBJ1-2, with 7 bases matching TRBD1. The V gene end was trimmed by 6 bases and the J gene end by 4 bases; junction bases not matched to a gene: 8. The CDR3 totals 14 residues. Germline V CDR1 and CDR2: MDHEN, SYDVKM. DNA of the CDR3: TGTGCCAGCAGCTTCGGGACAGAAGGCTATGGCTACACCTTC. This encodes CASSFGTEGYGYTF.

V gene TRBV7-9 combines with J gene TRBJ2-1; 7 positions agree with TRBD1. This CDR3 region has 14 residues. Germline CDR1 SEHNR, CDR2 FQNEAQ (reference sequence). J was trimmed by 7 bases and V by 8 bases; bases with no gene match: 11. The CDR3 coding sequence is TGTGCCAGCCCAGGGGGATCCCTGGGGAATGAGCAGTTCTTC. Translation gives CASPGGSLGNEQFF. The full variable domain, completed using reference TRBV7-9 and TRBJ2-1, is DTGVSQNPRHKITKRGQNVTFRCDPISEHNRLYWYRQTLGQGPEFLTYFQNEAQLEKSRLLSDRFSAERPKGSFSTLEIQRTEQGDSAMYLCASPGGSLGNEQFFGPGTRLTVL.

The chain links TRBV11-2 to TRBJ1-3, with TRBD1 as a possible D gene (6 bases). The CDR3 has 14 amino acids. The V end lost 3 bases, the J end lost 4 bases, and 10 bases lay between the germline ends. Germline CDR1 is SGHAT and CDR2 is FQNNGV. For the CDR3, the DNA is TGTGCCAGCAGCTTGGGGACAAGAGGAAACACCATATATTTT. Translated, it gives CASSLGTRGNTIYF.

Only a few counts were recorded for this clonotype. The CDR3 nucleotides are TGTGCCAGCAGTCTAAGGGCGGGACAGGGGCAATCTGAGCAGTACTTC. It yields the protein CASSLRAGQGQSEQYF. The J gene is TRBJ2-7, the V gene TRBV12-3 or TRBV12-4; 10 nucleotides match TRBD1. The CDR3 loop spans 16 amino acids. V was pared by 5 bases and J by 7 bases, with 14 bases of the junction left unmatched.

The V call is TRBV3-1, the J call TRBJ2-1; 10 bases agree with TRBD2. The CDR3 covers 16 residues. The V gene end was trimmed by 0 bases and the J gene end by 9 bases; junction bases not matched to a gene: 8. Germline assignment: CDR1 LGHDT and CDR2 YNNKEL (reference sequence). This CDR3 reads CASSQDTSGIRIEQFF. The CDR3 DNA reads as TGTGCCAGCAGCCAAGATACTAGCGGGATCCGCATTGAGCAGTTCTTC.

This clonotype was detected many times. As DNA, the CDR3 is TGTGCCAGCAGCTTATCTCACGCGGGGGCTGGAAACACCATATATTTT. Translation: CASSLSHAGAGNTIYF. The rearrangement uses TRBV7-2 and TRBJ1-3; TRBD1 might be the D (5 bases). CDR3 length equals 16 residues. Germline V lookup: CDR1 SGHTA, CDR2 FQGNSA. V lost 2 bases, J lost 2 bases, and 13 bases lay in between.

The table lists this clonotype with a count of one. The chain recombines TRBV29-1 with TRBJ2-1; 7 positions match TRBD2. The CDR3 loop spans 19 amino acids. CDR1 is SQVTM, CDR2 ANQGSEA, per germline. V shed 0 bases and J 10 bases; nucleotides not matched to a gene: 24. In nucleotides, the CDR3 is TGCAGCGTTGAAGATTGGGACCCTTTCCGGGACTACGCAACAGAGGAGCAGTTCTTC. Translating it yields CSVEDWDPFRDYATEEQFF.

This clonotype qualifies as large. The V gene is TRBV7-2, the J gene TRBJ2-5, with D tentatively TRBD1 (6 bases). Germline V gene data show CDR1 as SGHTA and CDR2 as FQGNSA. V gave up 1 base and J gave up 3 bases, with 18 bases separating them. The CDR3 has 17 amino acids. CDR3 in DNA: TGTGCCAGCAGCTTAGGCACACAGGGAAGTCCTAAAGAGACCCAGTACTTC. It translates to CASSLGTQGSPKETQYF.

V usage is TRBV7-6 and J usage is TRBJ1-3, with D unclear. The CDR3 has 15 amino acids. The V end lost 7 bases, the J end lost 0 bases, and 13 bases lay between the germline ends. CDR1 is SGHVS and CDR2 is FNYEAQ in the germline V gene. CDR3 coding DNA: TGTGCCAGCACCGTCGCCGGGGTCTCTGGAAACACCATATATTTT. It yields the protein CASTVAGVSGNTIYF.

This clonotype occurred a few times. The V and J genes are TRBV28 and TRBJ1-1; TRBD1 might be the D (5 bases). V shed 3 bases and J shed 1 base, with 12 bases lying between them. CDR1 MDHEN and CDR2 SYDVKM come from the germline V gene. This CDR3 is 15 amino acids long. CDR3 loop: CASSLRWGPNTEAFF. CDR3 coding DNA: TGTGCCAGCAGTTTGAGGTGGGGACCGAACACTGAAGCTTTCTTT.

The V and J genes are TRBV20-1 and TRBJ1-5, with a tentative D call TRBD1 (5 bases). CDR1 and CDR2 (germline): DFQATT, SNEGSKA (reference sequence). The CDR3 loop spans 13 amino acids. With 3 bases removed from V and 0 bases from J, the gap between germline ends came to 6 bases. In DNA form, the CDR3 reads TGCAGTGCTAGCAGGGATAGCAATCAGCCCCAGCATTTT. Translation: CSASRDSNQPQHF.

This clonotype was seen a few times. The chain combines TRBV7-9 with TRBJ1-1; possibly TRBD1 for D (6 bases). The CDR3 runs 17 residues. Per the germline V gene, CDR1 is SEHNR and CDR2 is FQNEAQ (reference sequence). Trimming took off 3 bases at V and 4 bases at J, with 21 bases between the two ends. This chain's CDR3 is CASSFGSGGRRSTEAFF. CDR3 DNA: TGTGCCAGCAGCTTCGGAAGTGGGGGGCGCAGGAGCACTGAAGCTTTCTTT.

This clonotype was recorded a few times. CDR3 coding DNA: TGCAGTGCGCGAGGTCCAAACGTGGTGAGTCAGCCCCAGCATTTT. Translating gives CSARGPNVVSQPQHF. The chain employs TRBV20-1 and TRBJ1-5; no firm D call. Per germline, CDR1 DFQATT and CDR2 SNEGSKA (reference sequence). The V and J ends lost 6 bases and 6 bases respectively, with 21 bases between them. CDR3 length equals 15 residues.

The chain joins TRBV28 to TRBJ1-4, with D unresolved. This CDR3 is built from 16 residues. The V and J ends lost 4 bases and 6 bases respectively, with 18 bases between them. CDR1 and CDR2 from the germline V gene are MDHEN and SYDVKM. The CDR3 is CASSSPLKRLDEKLFF. The CDR3 nucleotides are TGTGCCAGCAGTTCACCCCTAAAACGGCTCGATGAAAAACTGTTTTTT. The entire variable domain, with the rest obtained from reference TRBV28 and TRBJ1-4, is as follows: DVKVTQSSRYLVKRTGEKVFLECVQDMDHENMFWYRQDPGLGLRLIYFSYDVKMKEKGDIPEGYSVSREKKERFSLILESASTNQTSMYLCASSSPLKRLDEKLFFGSGTQLSVL.

This clonotype was picked up a small number of times. This chain uses TRBV6-1 with TRBJ1-3; maybe TRBD1 (5 bases). The ends were cut back, 10 bases at V and 0 bases at J, with 22 bases in the middle. The CDR3 is 17 amino acids. Germline loops: CDR1 MNHNS, CDR2 SASEGT. CDR3 bases: TGTGCCATCTCAGGACCGGGACCGAGGAACTCTGGAAACACCATATATTTT. Amino acids: CAISGPGPRNSGNTIYF.

This clonotype was seen ten or more times. The chain combines TRBV7-8 with TRBJ2-7; 11 nucleotides match TRBD2. The CDR3 loop spans 16 amino acids. Germline values: CDR1 SGHVS, CDR2 FQNEAQ. J gave up 2 bases and V 1 base, and 4 bases lay outside the gene matches. CDR3 coding DNA: TGTGCCAGCAGCTTAGGGGGGACTAGCGGAACCTACGAGCAGTACTTC. Its translation is CASSLGGTSGTYEQYF.

This clonotype was seen repeatedly, ten times or more. This rearrangement joins TRBV9 to TRBJ2-3; D gene ambiguous. Deletions cut 0 bases from V and 1 base from J, with 6 bases between. Germline CDR1 reads SGDLS; CDR2 reads YYNGEE. This CDR3 contains 14 residues. CDR3 loop: CASSVEIGTDTQYF. The DNA of the CDR3 is TGTGCCAGCAGCGTAGAAATAGGCACAGATACGCAGTATTTT.

The chain links TRBV12-3 or TRBV12-4 to TRBJ2-7, with 8 bases identical to TRBD2. The CDR3 contains 15 residues. Trimming at V came to 6 bases and at J to 0 bases, leaving 7 bases not matched to a gene. The CDR3 sequence: CASSPSGSSSYEQYF. CDR3 coding DNA: TGTGCCAGCAGCCCGAGCGGGAGCTCCTCCTACGAGCAGTACTTC.

A few counts support this clonotype. The chain carries TRBV10-3 and TRBJ1-6; D gene unclear. Germline-derived CDR1 and CDR2 are ENHRY and SYGVKD. CDR3 length: 13 residues. Trimming took 8 bases from V and 6 from J, leaving 11 bases between them. The CDR3 DNA sequence: TGTGCCATCGCCGGAAAAATTAATTCACCCCTCCACTTT. The encoded protein is CAIAGKINSPLHF.